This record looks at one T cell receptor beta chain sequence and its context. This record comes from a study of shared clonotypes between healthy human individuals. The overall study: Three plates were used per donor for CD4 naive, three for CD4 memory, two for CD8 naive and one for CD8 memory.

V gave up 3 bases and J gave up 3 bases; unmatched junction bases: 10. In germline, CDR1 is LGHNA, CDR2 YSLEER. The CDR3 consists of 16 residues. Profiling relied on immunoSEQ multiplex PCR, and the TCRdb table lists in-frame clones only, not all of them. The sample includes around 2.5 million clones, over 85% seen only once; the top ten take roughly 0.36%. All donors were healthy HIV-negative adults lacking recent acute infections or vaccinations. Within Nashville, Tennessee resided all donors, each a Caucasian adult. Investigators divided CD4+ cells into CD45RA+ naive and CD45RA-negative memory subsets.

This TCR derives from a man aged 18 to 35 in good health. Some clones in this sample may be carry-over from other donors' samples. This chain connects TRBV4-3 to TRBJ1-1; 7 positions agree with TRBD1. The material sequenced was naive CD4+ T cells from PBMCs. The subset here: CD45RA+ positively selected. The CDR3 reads CASSQGPPTGYTEAFF. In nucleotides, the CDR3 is TGCGCCAGCAGCCAGGGACCCCCGACAGGGTACACTGAAGCTTTCTTT.